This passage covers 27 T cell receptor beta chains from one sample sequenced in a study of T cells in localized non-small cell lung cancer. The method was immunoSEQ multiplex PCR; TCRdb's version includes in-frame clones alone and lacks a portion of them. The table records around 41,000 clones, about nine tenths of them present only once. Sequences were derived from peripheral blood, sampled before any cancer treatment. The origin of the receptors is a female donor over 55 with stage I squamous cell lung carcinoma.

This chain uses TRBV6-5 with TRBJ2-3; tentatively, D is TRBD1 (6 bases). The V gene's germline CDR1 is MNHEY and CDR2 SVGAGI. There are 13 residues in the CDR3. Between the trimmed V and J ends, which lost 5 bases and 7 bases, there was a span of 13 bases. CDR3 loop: CASSPLDRYTQYF. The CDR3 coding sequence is TGTGCCAGCAGTCCCCTTGACAGGTATACGCAGTATTTT.

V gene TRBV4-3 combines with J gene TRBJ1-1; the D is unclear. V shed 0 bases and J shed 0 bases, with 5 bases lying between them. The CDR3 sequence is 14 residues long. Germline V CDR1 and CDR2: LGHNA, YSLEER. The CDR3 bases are TGCGCCAGCAGCCAAGATGTCGTGAACACTGAAGCTTTCTTT. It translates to CASSQDVVNTEAFF.

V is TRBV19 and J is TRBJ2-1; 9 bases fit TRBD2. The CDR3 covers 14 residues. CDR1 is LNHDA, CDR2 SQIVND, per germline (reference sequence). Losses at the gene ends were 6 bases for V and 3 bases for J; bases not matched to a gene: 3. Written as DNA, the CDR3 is TGTGCCAGTAGGACTAGCGGAATCTACAATGAGCAGTTCTTC. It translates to CASRTSGIYNEQFF.

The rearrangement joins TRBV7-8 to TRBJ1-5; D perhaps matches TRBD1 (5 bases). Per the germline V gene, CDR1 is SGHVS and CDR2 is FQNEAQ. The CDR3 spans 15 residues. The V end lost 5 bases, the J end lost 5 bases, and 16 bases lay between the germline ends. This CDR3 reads CASSPQGWGDQPQHF. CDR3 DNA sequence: TGTGCCAGCAGCCCGCAGGGCTGGGGAGATCAGCCCCAGCATTTT.

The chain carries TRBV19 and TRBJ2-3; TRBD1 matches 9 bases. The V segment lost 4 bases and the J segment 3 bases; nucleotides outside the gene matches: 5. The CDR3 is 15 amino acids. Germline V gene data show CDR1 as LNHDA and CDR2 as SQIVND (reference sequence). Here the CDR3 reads CASSTRGQGTDTQYF. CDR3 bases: TGTGCCAGTAGTACCCGGGGACAGGGTACAGATACGCAGTATTTT.

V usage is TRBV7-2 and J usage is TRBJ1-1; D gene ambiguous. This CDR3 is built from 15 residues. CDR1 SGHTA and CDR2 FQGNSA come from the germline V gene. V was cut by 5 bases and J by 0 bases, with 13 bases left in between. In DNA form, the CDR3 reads TGTGCCAGCAGCAAAAATAGCGTCGTGAACACTGAAGCTTTCTTT. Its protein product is CASSKNSVVNTEAFF.

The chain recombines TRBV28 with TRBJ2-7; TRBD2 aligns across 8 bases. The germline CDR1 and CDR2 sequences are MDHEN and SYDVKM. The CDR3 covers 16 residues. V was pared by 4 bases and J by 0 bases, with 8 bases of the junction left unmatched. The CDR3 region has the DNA TGTGCCAGCAGTTCCCCAACTAGCGGTAGCTCCTACGAGCAGTACTTC. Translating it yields CASSSPTSGSSYEQYF.

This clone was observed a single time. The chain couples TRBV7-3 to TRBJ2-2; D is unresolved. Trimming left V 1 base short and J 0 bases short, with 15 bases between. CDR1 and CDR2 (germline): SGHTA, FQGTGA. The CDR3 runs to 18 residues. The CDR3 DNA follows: TGTGCCAGCAGCTTAAATCCCCCTGGGTCCGCGAACACCGGGGAGCTGTTTTTT. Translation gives CASSLNPPGSANTGELFF. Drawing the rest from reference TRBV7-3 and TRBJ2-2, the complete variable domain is GAGVSQTPSNKVTEKGKYVELRCDPISGHTALYWYRQSLGQGPEFLIYFQGTGAADDSGLPNDRFFAVRPEGSVSTLKIQRTERGDSAVYLCASSLNPPGSANTGELFFGEGSRLTVL.

The CDR3 bases are TGTGCCAGCAGCCTTGGACTAGCGGGAGGGGAAGAGACCCAGTACTTC. It yields the protein CASSLGLAGGEETQYF. The V call is TRBV7-2, the J call TRBJ2-5; 15 bases fit TRBD2. V shed 5 bases and J 3 bases; nucleotides not matched to a gene: 4. This CDR3 region has 16 residues. Germline CDR1 reads SGHTA; CDR2 reads FQGNSA.

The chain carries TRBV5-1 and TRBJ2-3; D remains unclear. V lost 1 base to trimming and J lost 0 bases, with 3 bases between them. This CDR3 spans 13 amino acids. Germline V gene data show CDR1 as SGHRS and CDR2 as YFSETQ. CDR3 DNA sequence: TGCGCCAGCAGCTTGCCAAGCACAGATACGCAGTATTTT. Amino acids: CASSLPSTDTQYF.

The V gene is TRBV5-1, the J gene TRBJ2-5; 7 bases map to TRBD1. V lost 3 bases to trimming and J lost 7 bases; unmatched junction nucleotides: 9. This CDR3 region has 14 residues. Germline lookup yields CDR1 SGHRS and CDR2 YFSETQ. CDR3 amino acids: CASSSGQSRGTQYF. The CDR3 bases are TGCGCCAGCAGCTCGGGACAGTCAAGAGGGACCCAGTACTTC.

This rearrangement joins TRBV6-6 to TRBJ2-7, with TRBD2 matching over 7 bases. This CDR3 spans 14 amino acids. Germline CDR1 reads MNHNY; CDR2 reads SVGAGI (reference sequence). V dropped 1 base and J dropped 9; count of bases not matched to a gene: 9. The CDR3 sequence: CASSYWGGEGGQYF. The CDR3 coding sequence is TGTGCCAGCAGTTACTGGGGGGGAGAAGGTGGGCAGTACTTC.

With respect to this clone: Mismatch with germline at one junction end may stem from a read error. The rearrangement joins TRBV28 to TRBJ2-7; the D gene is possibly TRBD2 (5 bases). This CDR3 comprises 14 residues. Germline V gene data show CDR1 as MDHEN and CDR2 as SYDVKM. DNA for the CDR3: TGTGCCAGCACTTTAGAGGGCCCCGGTGGCGAGCAGTACTTC. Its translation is CASTLEGPGGEQYF. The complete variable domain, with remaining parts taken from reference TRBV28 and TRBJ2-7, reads DVKVTQSSRYLVKRTGEKVFLECVQDMDHENMFWYRQDPGLGLRLIYFSYDVKMKEKGDIPEGYSVSREKKERFSLILESASTNQTSMYLCASTLEGPGGEQYFGPGTRLTVT.

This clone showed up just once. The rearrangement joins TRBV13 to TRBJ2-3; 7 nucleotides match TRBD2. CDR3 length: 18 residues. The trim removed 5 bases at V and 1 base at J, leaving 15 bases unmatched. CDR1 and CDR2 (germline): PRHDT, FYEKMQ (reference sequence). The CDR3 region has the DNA TGTGCCAGCAGCAACCGGGGACTACTTGGGGGGGGCACAGATACGCAGTATTTT. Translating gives CASSNRGLLGGGTDTQYF.

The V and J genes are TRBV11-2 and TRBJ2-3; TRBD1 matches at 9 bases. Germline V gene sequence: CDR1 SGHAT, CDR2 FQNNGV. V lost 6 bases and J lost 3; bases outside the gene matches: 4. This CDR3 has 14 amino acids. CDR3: CASSYRGRTDTQYF. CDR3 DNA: TGTGCCAGCAGTTACAGGGGGCGGACAGATACGCAGTATTTT. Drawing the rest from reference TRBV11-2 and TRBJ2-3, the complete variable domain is EAGVAQSPRYKIIEKRQSVAFWCNPISGHATLYWYQQILGQGPKLLIQFQNNGVVDDSQLPKDRFSAERLKGVDSTLKIQPAKLEDSAVYLCASSYRGRTDTQYFGPGTRLTVL.

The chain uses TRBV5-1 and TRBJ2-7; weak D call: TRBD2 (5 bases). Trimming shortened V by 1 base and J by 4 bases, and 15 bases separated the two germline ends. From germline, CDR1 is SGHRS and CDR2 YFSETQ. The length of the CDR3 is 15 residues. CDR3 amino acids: CASSLNSSPEYEQYF. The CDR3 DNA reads TGCGCCAGCAGCTTGAACTCTAGCCCGGAATACGAGCAGTACTTC. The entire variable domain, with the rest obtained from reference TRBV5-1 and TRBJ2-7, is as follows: KAGVTQTPRYLIKTRGQQVTLSCSPISGHRSVSWYQQTPGQGLQFLFEYFSETQRNKGNFPGRFSGRQFSNSRSEMNVSTLELGDSALYLCASSLNSSPEYEQYFGPGTRLTVT.

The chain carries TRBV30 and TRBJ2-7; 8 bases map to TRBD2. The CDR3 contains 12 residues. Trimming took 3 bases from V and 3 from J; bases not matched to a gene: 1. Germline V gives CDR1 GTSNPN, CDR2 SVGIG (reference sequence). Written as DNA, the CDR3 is TGTGCCTGGAGGAGCGGGAGCTACGAGCAGTACTTC. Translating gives CAWRSGSYEQYF.

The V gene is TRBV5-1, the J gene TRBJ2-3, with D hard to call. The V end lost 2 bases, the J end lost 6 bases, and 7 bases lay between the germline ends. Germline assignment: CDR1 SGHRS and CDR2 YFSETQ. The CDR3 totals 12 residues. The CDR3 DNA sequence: TGCGCCAGCAGCTTATCTCTTGATACGCAGTATTTT. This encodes CASSLSLDTQYF.

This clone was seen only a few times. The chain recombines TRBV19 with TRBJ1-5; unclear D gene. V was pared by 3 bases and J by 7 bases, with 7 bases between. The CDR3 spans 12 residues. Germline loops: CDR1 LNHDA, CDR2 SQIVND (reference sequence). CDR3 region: CASSIGQQPQHF. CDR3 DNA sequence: TGTGCCAGTAGTATTGGGCAACAGCCCCAGCATTTT.

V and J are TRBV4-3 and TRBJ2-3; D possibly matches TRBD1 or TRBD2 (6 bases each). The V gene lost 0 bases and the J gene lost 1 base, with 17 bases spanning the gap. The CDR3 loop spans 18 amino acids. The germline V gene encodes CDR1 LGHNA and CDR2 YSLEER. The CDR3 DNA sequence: TGCGCCAGCAGCCAAGAAGGGGGGTCTAGTGACGGCACAGATACGCAGTATTTT. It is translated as CASSQEGGSSDGTDTQYF.

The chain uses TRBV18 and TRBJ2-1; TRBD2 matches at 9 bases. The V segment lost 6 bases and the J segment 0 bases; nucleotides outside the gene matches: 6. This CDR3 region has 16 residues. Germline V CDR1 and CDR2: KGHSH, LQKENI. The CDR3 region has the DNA TGTGCCAGCTCCACCCCTAGCGGGGCCTCCTACAATGAGCAGTTCTTC. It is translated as CASSTPSGASYNEQFF.

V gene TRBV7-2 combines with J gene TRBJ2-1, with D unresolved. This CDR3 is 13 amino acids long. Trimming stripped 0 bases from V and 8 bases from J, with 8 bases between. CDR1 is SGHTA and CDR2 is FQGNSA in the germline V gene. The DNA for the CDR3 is TGTGCCAGCAGCTTAGCGAAACATCATGAGCAGTTCTTC. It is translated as CASSLAKHHEQFF.

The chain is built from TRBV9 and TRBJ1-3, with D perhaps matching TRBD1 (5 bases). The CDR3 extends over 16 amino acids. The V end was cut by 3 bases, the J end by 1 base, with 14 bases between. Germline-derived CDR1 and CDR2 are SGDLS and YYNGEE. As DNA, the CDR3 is TGTGCCAGCAGCGCGCGACAGTCGGGATCTGGAAACACCATATATTTT. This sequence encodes CASSARQSGSGNTIYF. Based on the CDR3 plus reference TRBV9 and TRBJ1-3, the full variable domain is DSGVTQTPKHLITATGQRVTLRCSPRSGDLSVYWYQQSLDQGLQFLIQYYNGEERAKGNILERFSAQQFPDLHSELNLSSLELGDSALYFCASSARQSGSGNTIYFGEGSWLTVV.

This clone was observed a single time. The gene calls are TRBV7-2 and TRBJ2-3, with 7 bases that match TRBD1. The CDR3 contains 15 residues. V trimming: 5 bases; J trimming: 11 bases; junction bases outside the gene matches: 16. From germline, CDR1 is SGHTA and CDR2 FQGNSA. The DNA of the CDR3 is TGTGCCAGCAGCCAGATCAGTAAACAGGGGCAGGGGCAGTATTTT. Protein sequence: CASSQISKQGQGQYF.

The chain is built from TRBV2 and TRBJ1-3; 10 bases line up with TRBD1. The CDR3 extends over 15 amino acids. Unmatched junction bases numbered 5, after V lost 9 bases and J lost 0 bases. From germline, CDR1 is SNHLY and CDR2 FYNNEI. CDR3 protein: CASGGQGYSGNTIYF. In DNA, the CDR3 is TGTGCCAGTGGGGGACAGGGGTACTCTGGAAACACCATATATTTT.

The CDR3: CASSLMGVDTQYF. CDR3 bases: TGTGCCAGCAGCTTAATGGGGGTAGATACGCAGTATTTT. V gene TRBV7-2 combines with J gene TRBJ2-3; D may be TRBD1 or TRBD2 (5 bases each). The CDR3 totals 13 residues. Germline values: CDR1 SGHTA, CDR2 FQGNSA. V was shortened by 2 bases and J by 5 bases, with 8 bases between the two germline ends.

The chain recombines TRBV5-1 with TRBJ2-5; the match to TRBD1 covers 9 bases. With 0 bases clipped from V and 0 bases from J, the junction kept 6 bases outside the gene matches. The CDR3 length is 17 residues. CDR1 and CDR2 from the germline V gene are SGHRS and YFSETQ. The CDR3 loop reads CASSLGSGTGYQETQYF. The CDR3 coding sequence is TGCGCCAGCAGCTTGGGATCTGGGACAGGGTACCAAGAGACCCAGTACTTC.